The rows below give T cell receptor beta chains drawn from one sample of a study of cytomegalovirus exposure and HLA in healthy donors. Clones were sequenced by immunoSEQ multiplex PCR, and TCRdb holds only the in-frame ones, with some missing. In the table there are 150,000 or so clones, around 78% of which are singletons. The sequencing input was PBMCs. The source of these receptors is a young woman in good health and CMV-seronegative. The CDR3 runs from the conserved cysteine through the conserved F or W. Fields, in order: clone size, D gene, J gene, V gene, CDR3 DNA, CDR3 protein. A D gene is named only where the DNA matches it firmly. For some rows the clone size is stated as once, few or many, or as a class when expanded; others skip it.

clone_size: .; d_call: TRBD2; j_call: TRBJ2-2; v_call: TRBV2; cdr3_nt: TGTGCCAGCAGGGCAGCGGGAGGGCCCACCGGGGAGCTGTTTTTT; cdr3_aa: CASRAAGGPTGELFF
clone_size: .; d_call: TRBD1; j_call: TRBJ1-2; v_call: TRBV5-8; cdr3_nt: TGTGCCAGCAGTGGACAGGGCAGAGCTAACTATGGCTACACCTTC; cdr3_aa: CASSGQGRANYGYTF
clone_size: .; d_call: .; j_call: TRBJ2-5; v_call: TRBV2; cdr3_nt: TGTGCCAGCAGTGAAGACCAGTTTGCCCAAGAGACCCAGTACTTC; cdr3_aa: CASSEDQFAQETQYF
clone_size: .; d_call: TRBD2; j_call: TRBJ2-3; v_call: TRBV6-5; cdr3_nt: TGTGCCAGCATGGGCGGGAGAGCCCCAGATACGCAGTATTTT; cdr3_aa: CASMGGRAPDTQYF
clone_size: .; d_call: .; j_call: TRBJ1-2; v_call: TRBV6-1; cdr3_nt: TGTGCCAGCAGTGAGGTAGTAGACAGAAACCATGGCTACACCTTC; cdr3_aa: CASSEVVDRNHGYTF
clone_size: once; d_call: .; j_call: TRBJ1-1; v_call: TRBV9; cdr3_nt: TGTGCCAGCAGCCCCACGAACATACATGGTGACACTGAAGCTTTCTTT; cdr3_aa: CASSPTNIHGDTEAFF
clone_size: .; d_call: .; j_call: TRBJ2-3; v_call: TRBV7-2; cdr3_nt: TGTGCCAGCAGCGACTCTACCACAGATACGCAGTATTTT; cdr3_aa: CASSDSTTDTQYF
clone_size: .; d_call: TRBD2; j_call: TRBJ2-3; v_call: TRBV15; cdr3_nt: TGTGCCACCAGCAGGGGACTAGCGGAGCGAGATACGCAGTATTTT; cdr3_aa: CATSRGLAERDTQYF
clone_size: .; d_call: TRBD2; j_call: TRBJ2-1; v_call: TRBV9; cdr3_nt: TGTGCCAGCAGCGCCCTTAGCGGGGACGGTGAGCAGTTCTTC; cdr3_aa: CASSALSGDGEQFF
clone_size: .; d_call: .; j_call: TRBJ2-3; v_call: TRBV5-1; cdr3_nt: TGCGCCAGCAGCTTGGCTGGGGGCAGTAGCACAGATACGCAGTATTTT; cdr3_aa: CASSLAGGSSTDTQYF
clone_size: few; d_call: TRBD2; j_call: TRBJ2-1; v_call: TRBV25-1; cdr3_nt: TGTGCCAGCAGTATCGCGGGGGGTCCCTACAATGAGCAGTTCTTC; cdr3_aa: CASSIAGGPYNEQFF
clone_size: .; d_call: TRBD1; j_call: TRBJ2-2; v_call: TRBV5-1; cdr3_nt: TGCGCCAGCAGGTTTCCCCGGACAGGGAACACCGGGGAGCTGTTTTTT; cdr3_aa: CASRFPRTGNTGELFF
clone_size: few; d_call: TRBD1; j_call: TRBJ1-1; v_call: TRBV2; cdr3_nt: TGTGCCACTTTACAGGGGGCTGAAGCTTTCTTT; cdr3_aa: CATLQGAEAFF
clone_size: few; d_call: TRBD1; j_call: TRBJ1-3; v_call: TRBV4-3; cdr3_nt: TGCGCCAGCAGCCAAGAACCGCGACAGGGGGTTGACACCATATATTTT; cdr3_aa: CASSQEPRQGVDTIYF
clone_size: few; d_call: .; j_call: TRBJ1-1; v_call: TRBV28; cdr3_nt: TGTGCCAGCAGTCCCGCGCTTCGGGGGACGGCTTTCTTT; cdr3_aa: CASSPALRGTAFF
clone_size: .; d_call: .; j_call: TRBJ1-5; v_call: TRBV6-5; cdr3_nt: TGTGTCAGCAGTTACGCGCAGGGTGAAGGTCAGCCCCAGCATTTT; cdr3_aa: CVSSYAQGEGQPQHF
clone_size: .; d_call: .; j_call: TRBJ1-3; v_call: TRBV7-2; cdr3_nt: TGTGCCAGCAGCTTAGGTCTCCGGGGAAACACCATATATTTT; cdr3_aa: CASSLGLRGNTIYF
clone_size: .; d_call: .; j_call: TRBJ2-5; v_call: TRBV5-1; cdr3_nt: TGCGCCAGCAGCCATGACAGGCCTCCCCAAGAGACCCAGTACTTC; cdr3_aa: CASSHDRPPQETQYF
clone_size: few; d_call: .; j_call: TRBJ1-2; v_call: TRBV6-1; cdr3_nt: TGTGCCAGCTACTCGACAGTAAACTATGGCTACACCTTC; cdr3_aa: CASYSTVNYGYTF
clone_size: .; d_call: TRBD1; j_call: TRBJ1-2; v_call: TRBV7-2; cdr3_nt: TGTGCCAGCAGCAGCAGGGGGGACGACTATGGCTACACCTTC; cdr3_aa: CASSSRGDDYGYTF
clone_size: few; d_call: TRBD2; j_call: TRBJ2-1; v_call: TRBV27; cdr3_nt: TGTGCCAGCAGTTTATCGTGGGGACTAGCGGGAGGCGTAATTCCCTACAATGAGCAGTTCTTC; cdr3_aa: CASSLSWGLAGGVIPYNEQFF
clone_size: .; d_call: TRBD2; j_call: TRBJ2-3; v_call: TRBV9; cdr3_nt: TGTGCCAGCAGCGCACCGAGAAATTTACTAGCGGGAGGGTCAGATACGCAGTATTTT; cdr3_aa: CASSAPRNLLAGGSDTQYF
clone_size: .; d_call: .; j_call: TRBJ2-7; v_call: TRBV7-9; cdr3_nt: TGTGCCAGCAGCGCAGGGTCCTACGAGCAGTACTTC; cdr3_aa: CASSAGSYEQYF
clone_size: few; d_call: TRBD2; j_call: TRBJ2-3; v_call: TRBV6-1; cdr3_nt: TGTGCCAGCAGTGAATTAGTAGCGGGGACAAATACGCAGTATTTT; cdr3_aa: CASSELVAGTNTQYF
clone_size: .; d_call: TRBD1; j_call: TRBJ1-1; v_call: TRBV7-2; cdr3_nt: TGTGCCAGCACCCCGAACCGCGGGACAGGGGGACTTGAAGCTTTCTTT; cdr3_aa: CASTPNRGTGGLEAFF
clone_size: .; d_call: TRBD2; j_call: TRBJ2-2; v_call: TRBV19; cdr3_nt: TGTGCCAGTAGTATAGACCTAGCGGGAGGCACCGGGGAGCTGTTTTTT; cdr3_aa: CASSIDLAGGTGELFF
clone_size: once; d_call: .; j_call: TRBJ2-2; v_call: TRBV6-6; cdr3_nt: TGTGCCAGCAGTTACGACAAAGCTAGGGGGACCGGGGAGCTGTTTTTT; cdr3_aa: CASSYDKARGTGELFF
clone_size: few; d_call: .; j_call: TRBJ1-5; v_call: TRBV5-1; cdr3_nt: TGCGCCAGCAGCTTGATCGGGGGGAGCAATCAGCCCCAGCATTTT; cdr3_aa: CASSLIGGSNQPQHF
clone_size: .; d_call: TRBD2; j_call: TRBJ2-1; v_call: TRBV13; cdr3_nt: TGTGCCAGCAGCACCGCCGGGACTAGCGTCAATGAGCAGTTCTTC; cdr3_aa: CASSTAGTSVNEQFF
clone_size: .; d_call: .; j_call: TRBJ1-5; v_call: TRBV19; cdr3_nt: TGTGCCAGTAGTCGGCTCGGGAATCAGCCCCAGCATTTT; cdr3_aa: CASSRLGNQPQHF
clone_size: few; d_call: .; j_call: TRBJ1-1; v_call: TRBV15; cdr3_nt: TGTGCCACCAGCTCTGCAGGCTTAGTCACTGAAGCTTTCTTT; cdr3_aa: CATSSAGLVTEAFF
clone_size: .; d_call: TRBD1; j_call: TRBJ1-5; v_call: TRBV5-5; cdr3_nt: TGTGCCAGCAGCTTAGACAGGGAAAGCAATCAGCCCCAGCATTTT; cdr3_aa: CASSLDRESNQPQHF
clone_size: .; d_call: .; j_call: TRBJ1-5; v_call: TRBV6-5; cdr3_nt: TGTGCCAGCAGTTACTCGAGGGATAGCAATCAGCCCCAGCATTTT; cdr3_aa: CASSYSRDSNQPQHF
clone_size: few; d_call: .; j_call: TRBJ1-2; v_call: TRBV30; cdr3_nt: TGTGCCTGGAATGGGGGCAACTATGGCTACACCTTC; cdr3_aa: CAWNGGNYGYTF
clone_size: .; d_call: .; j_call: TRBJ2-1; v_call: TRBV19; cdr3_nt: TGTGCCAGTAGTCCGGACAGCTACAATGAGCAGTTCTTC; cdr3_aa: CASSPDSYNEQFF
clone_size: few; d_call: TRBD2; j_call: TRBJ2-1; v_call: TRBV11-3; cdr3_nt: TGTGCCAGCAGCTTAGGGAGGGGCGGGAGAGGGAATGAGCAGTTCTTC; cdr3_aa: CASSLGRGGRGNEQFF
clone_size: .; d_call: .; j_call: TRBJ2-3; v_call: TRBV7-2; cdr3_nt: TGTGCCAGCAGCTTAGTAAGGGGTCTCACAGATACGCAGTATTTT; cdr3_aa: CASSLVRGLTDTQYF
clone_size: .; d_call: .; j_call: TRBJ1-2; v_call: TRBV5-1; cdr3_nt: TGCGCCAGCCCTTCCCCTTATGGCTACACCTTC; cdr3_aa: CASPSPYGYTF
clone_size: .; d_call: .; j_call: TRBJ2-1; v_call: TRBV18; cdr3_nt: TGTGCCAGCTCACCACCAAGGGGCGAAGGTTCCTACAATGAGCAGTTCTTC; cdr3_aa: CASSPPRGEGSYNEQFF
clone_size: .; d_call: TRBD1; j_call: TRBJ2-2; v_call: TRBV6-7; cdr3_nt: TGTGCCAGCAGTTACTTGGGACAGGGGATCGCGAACACCGGGGAGCTGTTTTTT; cdr3_aa: CASSYLGQGIANTGELFF
clone_size: .; d_call: TRBD1; j_call: TRBJ1-5; v_call: TRBV6-5; cdr3_nt: TGTGCCACCTTCGGGACAGGAGCCCGCAATCAGCCCCAGCATTTT; cdr3_aa: CATFGTGARNQPQHF
clone_size: few; d_call: .; j_call: TRBJ2-7; v_call: TRBV11-2; cdr3_nt: TGTGCCAGCAGCTTAGATAGATCCTCCGTCGAGCAGTACTTC; cdr3_aa: CASSLDRSSVEQYF
clone_size: .; d_call: .; j_call: TRBJ1-2; v_call: TRBV13; cdr3_nt: TGTGCCAGCAGCTTAGGGGAGCCCGCGAACTATGGCTACACCTTC; cdr3_aa: CASSLGEPANYGYTF
clone_size: once; d_call: .; j_call: TRBJ2-2; v_call: TRBV29-1; cdr3_nt: TGCAGCGTTGAACCAGTCCCCGGGGAGCTGTTTTTT; cdr3_aa: CSVEPVPGELFF
clone_size: once; d_call: TRBD1; j_call: TRBJ1-1; v_call: TRBV7-9; cdr3_nt: TGTTCCAGCAGCCCTAGGACAGGGGGCACTGAAGCTTTCTTT; cdr3_aa: CSSSPRTGGTEAFF